This T cell receptor beta chain is drawn from a study of T-cell reconstitution after alpha-beta-depleted transplantation in children. General study results and limits: Where some patients showed high TCRbeta diversity at day 60, it came from recipient T cells and thymic progenitors that had survived. After one year, T-cell counts and TCRbeta diversity mostly came from new T cells. Expanded graft clones, several hundred of them, were reportedly the source of alpha-beta T cells about two months after transplant.

This clonotype was detected many times. Its specificity is unknown. The TCRbeta library was prepared with unique molecular identifiers. MiXCR, run by TCRdb on the PCR reads, gives a single entry per CDR3 protein. The sample records a few hundred thousand distinct CDR3 sequences, 11% being singletons. Trimming cost V 6 bases and J 0 bases, with 18 bases left between them. CDR3 length: 16 residues. Looked up from germline, CDR1 is SGHRS and CDR2 is YFSETQ. The gene calls are TRBV5-1 and TRBJ1-1, with a weak D call TRBD1 (6 bases). Source: peripheral blood, taken 180 days after TCRalphabeta/CD19-depleted stem cell transplant. This receptor was obtained from a male patient aged 2 to 10 who had a stem cell transplant for chronic granulomatous disease, so the T cells may come from the graft donor. The CDR3 DNA reads as TGCGCCAGCACCCCCCGTGGGGGCCTGGTGAACACTGAAGCTTTCTTT. Translation gives CASTPRGGLVNTEAFF.